What follows are 26 T cell receptor beta chains derived from one specimen sequenced in a study of T-cell reconstitution after alpha-beta-depleted transplantation in children. Unique molecular identifiers were used to barcode this TCRbeta library. TCRdb ran MiXCR on the PCR reads and lists one entry per CDR3 protein. The table lists 190,000 or so distinct CDR3 sequences, around 6.8% of them singletons. Material: PBMCs from the stem cell graft donor, obtained from the stem cell graft. The origin of the receptors is a human donor who donated a stem cell graft to a child with Wiskott-Aldrich syndrome.

This clonotype was detected many times. CDR3 region: CASSLGQGGHQPQHF. In nucleotides, the CDR3 is TGTGCCAGCAGTTTAGGACAGGGAGGACATCAGCCCCAGCATTTT. The chain combines TRBV27 with TRBJ1-5; 8 positions agree with TRBD1. The junction had 5 bases not matched to a gene; V was cut back by 2 bases and J by 5 bases. Germline V gives CDR1 MNHEY, CDR2 SMNVEV (reference sequence). The CDR3 has 15 residues.

This clonotype appeared many times. The V call is TRBV27, the J call TRBJ1-2; a possible D gene is TRBD1 (6 bases). Trimming removed 8 bases from V and 1 base from J, with 17 bases in between. There are 15 residues in the CDR3. Germline CDR1 and CDR2: MNHEY and SMNVEV (reference sequence). The CDR3 sequence: CASGIQGGGNYGYTF. CDR3 nucleotides: TGTGCCAGCGGCATACAGGGAGGGGGTAACTATGGCTACACCTTC.

Ten or more counts support this clonotype. This chain joins TRBV10-3 and TRBJ2-5, with 12 bases matching TRBD2. V shed 4 bases and J 4 bases; nucleotides not matched to a gene: 10. The CDR3 has 17 amino acids. Looked up from germline, CDR1 is ENHRY and CDR2 is SYGVKD. CDR3 sequence reads: CAISGRLAGDGGETQYF. The DNA of the CDR3 is TGTGCCATCAGTGGACGACTAGCGGGGGATGGGGGAGAGACCCAGTACTTC.

This clonotype has at least ten counts. The chain has TRBV6-5 and TRBJ1-1; TRBD1 matches at 7 bases. The CDR3 has 13 amino acids. V lost 0 bases to trimming and J lost 10 bases; unmatched junction nucleotides: 5. Per the germline V gene, CDR1 is MNHEY and CDR2 is SVGAGI. The CDR3 reads CASSYSGRDRAFF. In DNA, the CDR3 is TGTGCCAGCAGTTACTCGGGTCGGGACAGAGCTTTCTTT.

This clonotype showed up many times. This chain connects TRBV10-3 to TRBJ1-1, with D hard to call. CDR3 size: 13 residues. Germline V gene data show CDR1 as ENHRY and CDR2 as SYGVKD. Trimming took 7 bases from V and 5 from J, leaving 14 bases between them. The CDR3 here is CAITDLGGTEAFF. Here the CDR3 DNA reads TGTGCCATCACCGATCTAGGTGGGACTGAAGCTTTCTTT.

The J gene is TRBJ1-2, the V gene TRBV6-2 or TRBV6-3; D is perhaps TRBD1 (5 bases). Germline CDR1 is MNHEY and CDR2 is SVGEGT. This CDR3 comprises 14 residues. The V and J ends lost 4 bases and 7 bases respectively, with 16 bases between them. The CDR3 region has the DNA TGTGCCAGCAGTTCCGGGACCCCTGTGGCTGGCTACACCTTC. It specifies CASSSGTPVAGYTF.

This clonotype was seen a handful of times. This sequence joins TRBV7-9 and TRBJ2-7; D may be TRBD1 (6 bases). V dropped 5 bases and J dropped 9 bases, with 14 bases sitting between them. Germline V gene sequence: CDR1 SEHNR, CDR2 FQNEAQ (reference sequence). The CDR3 extends over 12 amino acids. The CDR3 bases are TGTGCCAGCAGCGTTACAGGGCCACGGCAGTACTTC. Residues: CASSVTGPRQYF.

This clonotype has at least ten counts. The chain is built from TRBV11-1 and TRBJ2-7, with a weak D call TRBD1 (5 bases). The V end was cut by 4 bases, the J end by 1 base, with 29 bases between. Germline V gene lookup returns CDR1 SGHAT and CDR2 FQDESV (reference sequence). The CDR3 length is 20 residues. The CDR3: CASSSSGGAEHRALSYEQYF. The CDR3 coding sequence is TGTGCCAGCAGCTCGTCCGGTGGGGCGGAACATCGAGCCTTATCCTACGAGCAGTACTTC.

This clonotype was seen only a few times. This rearrangement joins TRBV14 to TRBJ2-1, with unresolved D. CDR3 size: 12 residues. Trimming shortened V by 4 bases and J by 9 bases, and 10 bases separated the two germline ends. Germline CDR1 reads SGHDN; CDR2 reads FVKESK. The DNA of the CDR3 is TGTGCCAGCAGCCCTGGATGGGCTGAGCAGTTCTTC. This gives the protein CASSPGWAEQFF.

This clonotype was seen a handful of times. This chain connects TRBV5-1 to TRBJ2-1, with a weak D call TRBD2 (6 bases). CDR3 length equals 15 residues. V lost 4 bases and J lost 0, with 11 bases in between. Germline CDR1 and CDR2: SGHRS and YFSETQ. The CDR3 DNA is TGCGCCAGCAGCCCGCCGCGGGACTCCTACAATGAGCAGTTCTTC. Protein sequence: CASSPPRDSYNEQFF.

This clonotype came up many times. The rearrangement links TRBV12-3 or TRBV12-4 to TRBJ2-1; no clear D. Trimming stripped 6 bases from V and 0 bases from J, with 12 bases between. CDR3 length: 15 amino acids. CDR3 loop: CASRVAGSSYNEQFF. Here the CDR3 DNA reads TGTGCCAGCAGGGTAGCAGGAAGCTCCTACAATGAGCAGTTCTTC.

This clonotype turned up a few times. The chain combines TRBV5-6 with TRBJ1-2, with D possibly TRBD1 on 5 matching bases. This CDR3 spans 14 amino acids. Germline V CDR1 and CDR2: SGHDT, YYEEEE. V lost 4 bases, J lost 4 bases, and 14 bases lay in between. For the CDR3, the DNA is TGTGCCAGCAGCCTCGGTCATGGGGGCTATGGCTACACCTTC. Its protein product is CASSLGHGGYGYTF.

The chain couples TRBV14 to TRBJ2-1; possible D gene TRBD2, 6 bases. Germline V CDR1 and CDR2: SGHDN, FVKESK. Deletions cut 4 bases from V and 0 bases from J, with 10 bases between. The CDR3 is made up of 15 amino acids. This CDR3 is CASSRLGHSYNEQFF. The CDR3 bases are TGTGCCAGCAGCCGACTAGGCCACTCCTACAATGAGCAGTTCTTC.

Ten or more counts support this clonotype. V gene TRBV12-3 or TRBV12-4 combines with J gene TRBJ2-6; a weak D match, TRBD1 (5 bases). V dropped 5 bases and J dropped 2 bases, with 22 bases sitting between them. The CDR3 is made up of 19 amino acids. This CDR3 reads CASSLELWGGVAGANVLTF. CDR3 coding DNA: TGTGCCAGCAGTCTCGAGCTGTGGGGCGGAGTGGCTGGGGCCAACGTCCTGACTTTC.

This clonotype has at least ten counts. This chain joins TRBV12-3 or TRBV12-4 and TRBJ2-5; D assignment may be TRBD1 or TRBD2 (5 bases each). The ends were cut back, 6 bases at V and 0 bases at J, with 11 bases in the middle. The length of the CDR3 is 14 residues. The CDR3 is CASSQGRNQETQYF. The CDR3 DNA reads TGTGCCAGCAGCCAGGGACGGAACCAAGAGACCCAGTACTTC.

This clonotype was observed many times. V gene TRBV12-3 or TRBV12-4 combines with J gene TRBJ2-2; no definite D call. This CDR3 has 14 amino acids. V gave up 5 bases and J gave up 1 base, with 8 bases separating them. CDR3 protein: CASSPSVNTGELFF. DNA of the CDR3: TGTGCCAGCAGTCCATCGGTGAACACCGGGGAGCTGTTTTTT.

In this sample, this clonotype turned up many times. V is TRBV5-1 and J is TRBJ1-3; TRBD1 might be the D (6 bases). From germline, CDR1 is SGHRS and CDR2 YFSETQ. V dropped 4 bases and J dropped 0 bases, with 8 bases sitting between them. The CDR3 covers 14 residues. The CDR3 region is CASSGGFSGNTIYF. The CDR3 DNA reads as TGCGCCAGCAGCGGGGGCTTCTCTGGAAACACCATATATTTT.

This clonotype turned up a few times. The chain uses TRBV7-2 and TRBJ2-1, with 10 bases aligning to TRBD2. Germline-derived CDR1 and CDR2 are SGHTA and FQGNSA. This CDR3 region has 17 residues. Unmatched junction bases numbered 14, after V lost 5 bases and J lost 7 bases. CDR3 amino acids: CASSPRPAGGPGNEQFF. CDR3 DNA sequence: TGTGCCAGCAGCCCCCGCCCAGCGGGAGGGCCGGGGAATGAGCAGTTCTTC.

This clonotype was seen repeatedly, ten times or more. The chain has TRBV6-2 or TRBV6-3 and TRBJ2-1, with D maybe TRBD2 (6 bases). The CDR3 has 14 residues. Germline V CDR1 and CDR2: MNHEY, SVGEGT. Deletions cut 9 bases from V and 7 bases from J, with 19 bases between. CDR3 residues: CASTIGTPRNEQFF. The CDR3 DNA follows: TGTGCCAGTACGATCGGGACTCCCAGGAATGAGCAGTTCTTC.

This clonotype occurred many times. This chain uses TRBV25-1 with TRBJ2-3, with 8 bases that match TRBD1. Germline V gene sequence: CDR1 MGHDK, CDR2 SYGVNS. The length of the CDR3 is 15 residues. V gave up 3 bases and J gave up 11 bases; unmatched junction bases: 13. The CDR3 protein is CASSDRGTGGSRQYF. DNA for the CDR3: TGTGCCAGCAGTGACCGCGGGACAGGCGGATCTCGGCAGTATTTT.

This clonotype was detected many times. The chain has TRBV25-1 and TRBJ2-2; the D is unclear. Germline lookup yields CDR1 MGHDK and CDR2 SYGVNS. The CDR3 spans 14 residues. V lost 2 bases, J lost 6 bases, and 10 bases lay in between. This CDR3 reads CASSEMGWAGELFF. In nucleotides, the CDR3 is TGTGCCAGCAGTGAAATGGGGTGGGCCGGGGAGCTGTTTTTT.

This clonotype was recorded a few times. The rearrangement uses TRBV7-8 and TRBJ2-7; D not resolved. Trimming left V 5 bases short and J 5 bases short, with 10 bases between. The CDR3 totals 12 residues. From germline, CDR1 is SGHVS and CDR2 FQNEAQ. The CDR3 DNA is TGTGCCAGCAGCCCTCAGAGGAACGAGCAGTACTTC. This encodes CASSPQRNEQYF.

This clonotype was seen only a few times. The chain couples TRBV11-3 to TRBJ2-1, with TRBD2 matching over 14 bases. With 2 bases clipped from V and 8 bases from J, the junction kept 5 bases outside the gene matches. The CDR3 runs to 16 residues. The germline CDR1 and CDR2 sequences are SGHNT and YENEEA. The CDR3 DNA sequence: TGTGCCAGCAGCTTATCCGGGACTAGCGGGAGATATGAGCAGTTCTTC. This codes for CASSLSGTSGRYEQFF.

This clonotype has a handful of counts. The rearrangement joins TRBV7-8 to TRBJ2-7; 8 bases line up with TRBD1. Trimming at V came to 5 bases and at J to 3 bases, leaving 6 bases not matched to a gene. Germline V gene data show CDR1 as SGHVS and CDR2 as FQNEAQ. The CDR3 length is 14 residues. The CDR3 DNA reads TGTGCCAGCAGCGCCCGACAGGGGAACTACGAGCAGTACTTC. This sequence encodes CASSARQGNYEQYF.

In its sample, this clonotype was seen many times. This chain uses TRBV5-1 with TRBJ2-6; D unresolved. This CDR3 is 15 amino acids long. V lost 0 bases, J lost 1 base, and 5 bases lay in between. Germline CDR1 and CDR2: SGHRS and YFSETQ. CDR3 protein: CASSLAASGANVLTF. The CDR3 coding sequence is TGCGCCAGCAGCTTGGCGGCATCTGGGGCCAACGTCCTGACTTTC.

This clonotype was found many times. The chain is built from TRBV7-6 and TRBJ2-5, with 9 bases identical to TRBD1. The CDR3 sequence is 15 residues long. Germline V gene data show CDR1 as SGHVS and CDR2 as FNYEAQ. Germline trimming cut 2 bases from V and 4 bases from J; bases unmatched to any gene: 5. The DNA for the CDR3 is TGTGCCAGCAGCTTATTACAGACAGGGGGAGAGACCCAGTACTTC. Its protein is CASSLLQTGGETQYF.